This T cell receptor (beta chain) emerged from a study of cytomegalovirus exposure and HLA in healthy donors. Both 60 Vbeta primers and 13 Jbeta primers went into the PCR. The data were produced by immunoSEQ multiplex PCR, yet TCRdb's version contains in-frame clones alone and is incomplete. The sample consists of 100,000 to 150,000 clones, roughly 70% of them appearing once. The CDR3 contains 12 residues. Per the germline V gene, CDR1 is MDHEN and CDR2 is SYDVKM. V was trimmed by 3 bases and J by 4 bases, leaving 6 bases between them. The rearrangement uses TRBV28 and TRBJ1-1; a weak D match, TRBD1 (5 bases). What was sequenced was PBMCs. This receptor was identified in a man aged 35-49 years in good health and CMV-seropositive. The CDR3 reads CASSFGGTEAFF. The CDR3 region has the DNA TGTGCCAGCAGTTTCGGGGGCACTGAAGCTTTCTTT.